This is a list of T cell receptor beta chains from one sample in a study of breast tumors, draining lymph nodes, adjacent tissues. TCRdb reprocessed the multiplex PCR reads via MiXCR and lists one record per CDR3 protein. Among about 230,000 distinct CDR3 sequences listed, approximately 29% were seen once. The sequenced material came from axillary lymph node tissue. These receptors were collected from a female donor with breast cancer. Some clones in this sample may be carry-over from other donors' samples. CDR3s include the opening cysteine and the closing phenylalanine or tryptophan. Fields, in order: V gene, J gene, clone size, D gene, CDR3 protein, CDR3 DNA. D genes are given only for firm matches. Size is omitted from some rows. Given values are once, few, many or a class for expanded clones.

>TRBV13|TRBJ2-1|.|TRBD2
CASSLGLREGRGEQFF
TGTGCCAGCAGCTTAGGATTGCGGGAGGGCCGGGGTGAGCAGTTCTTC
>TRBV5-1|TRBJ2-3|many|TRBD2
CASSLGSGNTDTQYF
TGCGCCAGCAGCTTGGGTAGCGGGAACACAGATACGCAGTATTTT
>TRBV6-1|TRBJ1-4|many|TRBD1
CASSEGGTGEKLFF
TGTGCCAGCAGTGAAGGGGGGACAGGGGAAAAACTGTTTTTT
>TRBV18|TRBJ2-7|many|.
CASSPRLVGAYEQYF
TGTGCCAGCTCACCACGGTTAGTCGGCGCCTACGAGCAGTACTTC
>TRBV27|TRBJ2-7|many|.
CASRPPGTRSYEQYF
TGTGCCAGCAGACCTCCCGGGACGCGCTCCTACGAGCAGTACTTC
>TRBV4-2|TRBJ2-1|many|.
CASSQAGVGLNEQFF
TGTGCCAGCAGCCAAGCGGGAGTGGGGCTCAATGAGCAGTTCTTC
>TRBV18|TRBJ2-1|.|.
CASSLGKTTGEQFF
TGTGCCAGCTCACTCGGAAAGACGACTGGAGAGCAGTTCTTC
>TRBV4-1|TRBJ2-1|.|TRBD2
CASSQAPRLAGSYNEQFF
TGCGCCAGCAGCCAAGCTCCGAGACTAGCGGGATCCTACAATGAGCAGTTCTTC
>TRBV7-3|TRBJ1-2|many|.
CASSPEPSTDYGYTF
TGTGCCAGCAGCCCAGAACCATCGACAGACTATGGCTACACCTTC
>TRBV15|TRBJ2-5|many|TRBD2
CATSRDNGRAFETQYF
TGTGCCACCAGCAGAGATAACGGGAGGGCCTTCGAGACCCAGTACTTC
>TRBV25-1|TRBJ1-1|many|.
CASSEWGREAFF
TGTGCCAGCAGTGAATGGGGGAGGGAAGCTTTCTTT
>TRBV18|TRBJ2-7|many|.
CASSRADGSYEQYF
TGTGCCAGCTCACGGGCGGATGGCTCCTACGAGCAGTACTTC
>TRBV5-1|TRBJ2-7|many|TRBD1
CASSTGQAGYEQYF
TGCGCCAGCAGCACGGGACAGGCGGGCTACGAGCAGTACTTC
>TRBV5-1|TRBJ1-5|.|.
CASSQHSRPHHF
TGCGCCAGCAGTCAACACAGCCGGCCCCACCATTTT
>TRBV15|TRBJ2-7|.|.
CATSSSTTGYEQYF
TGTGCCACCAGCAGCTCGACTACAGGTTACGAGCAGTACTTC
>TRBV9|TRBJ2-5|.|.
CASGYLETQYF
TGTGCCAGCGGGTATTTAGAGACCCAGTACTTC
>TRBV7-9|TRBJ2-1|.|.
CASSLGCGPSSYNEQFF
TGTGCCAGCAGCTTAGGGTGTGGACCGAGCTCCTACAATGAGCAGTTCTTC
>TRBV9|TRBJ2-1|many|TRBD2
CASSVEAGGYEQFF
TGTGCCAGCAGCGTAGAAGCGGGAGGGTATGAGCAGTTCTTC
>TRBV10-3|TRBJ2-3|many|.
CATQATAGGSTDTQYF
TGTGCCACCCAAGCCACGGCAGGGGGGAGCACAGATACGCAGTATTTT
>TRBV2|TRBJ2-5|.|.
CATNGQTSLASQETQYF
TGTGCCACTAACGGACAGACCTCACTAGCGTCCCAAGAGACCCAGTACTTC
>TRBV29-1|TRBJ2-1|many|.
CSVTLYNEQFF
TGCAGCGTTACTCTCTACAATGAGCAGTTCTTC
>TRBV11-2|TRBJ1-5|.|.
CASSLSGDPPQHF
TGTGCCAGCAGCTTGTCGGGGGATCCGCCCCAGCATTTT
>TRBV6-6|TRBJ2-5|.|.
CASRGGPQETQYF
TGTGCCAGCAGAGGAGGGCCCCAAGAGACCCAGTACTTC
>TRBV5-1|TRBJ2-5|many|TRBD2
CASSLGTSKETQYF
TGCGCCAGCAGCTTAGGGACTAGCAAAGAGACCCAGTACTTC
>TRBV20-1|TRBJ2-5|many|.
CSAREGAETQYF
TGCAGTGCTAGAGAAGGGGCAGAGACCCAGTACTTC
>TRBV4-1|TRBJ1-4|many|.
CASSLARWEKLFF
TGCGCCAGCAGCCTCGCGAGGTGGGAAAAACTGTTTTTT
>TRBV7-2|TRBJ1-1|few|.
CASSLDRYTEAFF
TGTGCCAGCAGCTTAGACAGGTACACTGAAGCTTTCTTT
>TRBV29-1|TRBJ2-7|many|TRBD1
CSVAPGQGYEQYF
TGCAGCGTGGCCCCGGGACAGGGATACGAGCAGTACTTC
>TRBV28|TRBJ1-6|.|TRBD1
CAIKGQGALHF
TGTGCCATTAAGGGACAGGGGGCGCTCCACTTT
>TRBV10-1|TRBJ1-4|.|.
CASLPRNGENEKLFF
TGCGCCAGCCTCCCAAGGAACGGGGAGAATGAAAAACTGTTTTTT
>TRBV9|TRBJ2-3|many|TRBD1
CASSEQGSTDTQYF
TGTGCCAGCAGTGAACAGGGGAGCACAGATACGCAGTATTTT
>TRBV9|TRBJ2-7|.|TRBD1
CASSANRGRGYEPHF
TGTGCCAGCAGCGCGAACAGGGGGCGAGGCTACGAGCCGCACTTC